Sequencing of this T cell receptor (beta chain) was carried out in a study of tumor and adjacent non-tumor tissue in lung cancer. Study findings and constraints: Normal lung showed higher cumulative top 100 clone frequency than tumor. TCR diversity was significantly greater in tumor than normal lung tissue.

Three rounds of nested PCR, following a modified ARM-PCR protocol, produced the TCRbeta library. TCRdb passed the multiplex PCR reads through MiXCR, listing each CDR3 protein once. The sample holds tens of thousands of distinct CDR3 sequences; about 61% are singletons and the top ten take 32%. Between the trimmed V and J ends, which lost 7 bases and 3 bases, there was a span of 15 bases. Germline loops: CDR1 MNHEY, CDR2 SVGAGI. The CDR3 runs 15 residues. Concerning this clonotype: What it binds is unknown.

This sample's RNA came from whole unsorted tissue. This non-tumor lung sample came from over 3 cm beyond the tumor edge. Chemotherapy-naive patients with new lung cancer underwent thoracic surgery in China, August–November 2014. The chain employs TRBV6-5 and TRBJ1-4; D is undetermined. The sequenced sample was distant non-tumor lung tissue. This TCR was sampled from a man between 65 and 85 years old with non-small cell lung cancer. CDR3 in DNA: TGTGCCAGCAAGGCCCTGGGAAGCCCTAATGAAAAACTGTTTTTT. It specifies CASKALGSPNEKLFF.